Sequencing of this TCR beta chain was carried out in a study of blood T cell repertoires in COVID-19. For the study at large: Collection of acute and convalescent COVID-19 samples took place in the United States, Italy and Spain.

In the source study's methods: Quantification of nucleated cells was approximated via reference gene primer amplification. TCRdb's table, derived via immunoSEQ multiplex PCR, lists solely in-frame clones and lacks some. That table gives V, J and clone size, and the DNA gave D and trimming. This sample has some 100,000 clones, with 70% to 80% found just once. The germline gives CDR1 SGHRS, CDR2 YFSETQ. V was pared by 2 bases and J by 0 bases, with 6 bases of the junction left unmatched. There are 16 residues in the CDR3. What was sequenced was peripheral blood. The chain is built from TRBV5-1 and TRBJ1-1; TRBD1 agrees at 8 bases. This sequence was found in a man aged 65 to 85 with acute or convalescent COVID-19. This chain's CDR3 is CASSLTTGGMNTEAFF. In DNA, the CDR3 is TGCGCCAGCAGCTTAACAACAGGGGGGATGAACACTGAAGCTTTCTTT. The full variable domain, completed using reference TRBV5-1 and TRBJ1-1, is KAGVTQTPRYLIKTRGQQVTLSCSPISGHRSVSWYQQTPGQGLQFLFEYFSETQRNKGNFPGRFSGRQFSNSRSEMNVSTLELGDSALYLCASSLTTGGMNTEAFFGQGTRLTVV.